Shown below are 21 T cell receptor beta chains from a single sample sequenced in a study of T cell responses to AZD1222 COVID-19 vaccine. Profiled with immunoSEQ multiplex PCR; TCRdb holds only in-frame clones, not every one. The sample yields about 110,000 clones, about 92% seen once. Sequenced here: peripheral blood, sampled on day 0 of MenACWY control vaccination. The source of these receptors is an adult in good health.

The chain has TRBV3-1 (or the pseudogene TRBV3-2) and TRBJ1-2; 8 bases line up with TRBD1. There are 15 residues in the CDR3. The germline V gene encodes CDR1 LGHDT and CDR2 YNNKEL (reference sequence). Trimming cost V 0 bases and J 2 bases; bases outside gene matches: 2. The CDR3 is CASSQETGANYGYTF. For the CDR3, the DNA is TGTGCCAGCAGCCAAGAGACAGGGGCCAACTATGGCTACACCTTC.

This chain uses TRBV4-1 with TRBJ1-3; D perhaps matches TRBD1 (5 bases). CDR1 and CDR2 from the germline V gene are MGHRA and YSYEKL. With 0 bases removed from V and 0 bases from J, the gap between germline ends came to 15 bases. The CDR3 extends over 18 amino acids. This CDR3 is CASSQDVRRVGSGNTIYF. CDR3 in DNA: TGCGCCAGCAGCCAAGACGTGCGCAGGGTGGGCTCTGGAAACACCATATATTTT.

The count of this clone is one. The rearrangement uses TRBV20-1 and TRBJ1-2; D uncertain. The CDR3 is 13 amino acids. Trimming pared 3 bases from V and 12 bases from J, leaving 20 bases between. Germline CDR1 reads DFQATT; CDR2 reads SNEGSKA (reference sequence). The chain's CDR3 is CSASRPTSPPHTF. DNA of the CDR3: TGCAGTGCTAGTCGGCCTACGTCCCCTCCTCACACCTTC.

The V and J genes are TRBV9 and TRBJ1-5; 7 bases line up with TRBD1. J gave up 3 bases and V 2 bases, and 2 bases lay outside the gene matches. Germline loops: CDR1 SGDLS, CDR2 YYNGEE. The CDR3 covers 14 residues. The DNA for the CDR3 is TGTGCCAGCAGCGTGGGACAGCCCAATCAGCCCCAGCATTTT. Its translation: CASSVGQPNQPQHF. Drawing the rest from reference TRBV9 and TRBJ1-5, the complete variable domain is DSGVTQTPKHLITATGQRVTLRCSPRSGDLSVYWYQQSLDQGLQFLIQYYNGEERAKGNILERFSAQQFPDLHSELNLSSLELGDSALYFCASSVGQPNQPQHFGDGTRLSIL.

V usage is TRBV25-1 and J usage is TRBJ1-2; D is unclear. Between the trimmed V and J ends, which lost 3 bases and 2 bases, there was a span of 13 bases. Germline CDR1 and CDR2: MGHDK and SYGVNS. There are 15 residues in the CDR3. The CDR3 loop reads CASSDTDHTNYGYTF. The CDR3 region has the DNA TGTGCCAGCAGTGACACGGACCATACCAACTATGGCTACACCTTC.

A single count supports this clone. The chain combines TRBV13 with TRBJ2-1; 13 nucleotides match TRBD2. The germline V gene encodes CDR1 PRHDT and CDR2 FYEKMQ (reference sequence). Trimming at V came to 5 bases and at J to 10 bases, leaving 11 bases not matched to a gene. The CDR3 loop spans 16 amino acids. The CDR3 DNA is TGTGCCAGCAGCCTCGGACTAGCGGGGGCTTTTGAGGAGCAGTTCTTC. As protein: CASSLGLAGAFEEQFF.

The CDR3 reads CATGERETYGYTF. The CDR3 bases are TGTGCCACCGGGGAGAGGGAAACTTATGGCTACACCTTC. The chain uses TRBV10-3 and TRBJ1-2; the D is unclear. This CDR3 is built from 13 residues. Germline V gene data show CDR1 as ENHRY and CDR2 as SYGVKD. Trimming pared 10 bases from V and 5 bases from J, leaving 17 bases between.

V is TRBV7-9 and J is TRBJ2-7; no clear D. CDR3 length: 15 amino acids. The ends were cut back, 5 bases at V and 4 bases at J, with 18 bases in the middle. The V gene's germline CDR1 is SEHNR and CDR2 FQNEAQ (reference sequence). Written as DNA, the CDR3 is TGTGCCAGCAGCCCCGCTTTGGACCCTGCATACGAGCAGTACTTC. Its protein is CASSPALDPAYEQYF.

The chain employs TRBV11-3 and TRBJ1-1; D gene unclear. Germline CDR1 SGHNT, CDR2 YENEEA. This CDR3 spans 13 amino acids. The V gene lost 4 bases and the J gene lost 2 bases, with 8 bases spanning the gap. For the CDR3, the DNA is TGTGCCAGCAGCTCAGGTATTAACACTGAAGCTTTCTTT. This translates into CASSSGINTEAFF.

This chain uses TRBV5-1 with TRBJ1-1; D is perhaps TRBD1 (5 bases). Germline lookup yields CDR1 SGHRS and CDR2 YFSETQ. The CDR3 runs to 14 residues. The ends were cut back, 2 bases at V and 1 base at J, with 9 bases in the middle. The CDR3 DNA sequence: TGCGCCAGCAGCTTCGGGACGGAGAACACTGAAGCTTTCTTT. Translating gives CASSFGTENTEAFF.

Comments on this clone: This sequence may be a read error, since a much larger clone differs from it by one base. The CDR3 here is CASSLTGNTEAFF. As DNA, the CDR3 is TGTGCCAGCAGCCTCACAGGGAACACTGAAGCTTTCTTT. The V gene is TRBV7-2, the J gene TRBJ1-1, with D perhaps TRBD1 (5 bases). CDR3 length: 13 residues. Germline V gives CDR1 SGHTA, CDR2 FQGNSA. The V end lost 5 bases, the J end lost 1 base, and 8 bases lay between the germline ends.

This clone was seen a few times. The rearrangement links TRBV7-2 to TRBJ2-7; D is tentatively TRBD1 or TRBD2 (6 bases each). The germline V and J ends were trimmed by 6 bases and 1 base, with 19 bases remaining between them. The CDR3 loop spans 16 amino acids. Germline V CDR1 and CDR2: SGHTA, FQGNSA. CDR3 sequence reads: CASSPKGGSRSYEQYF. The DNA for the CDR3 is TGTGCCAGCAGTCCCAAGGGGGGCTCTCGTTCCTACGAGCAGTACTTC.

The sample holds a few counts of this clone. V and J are TRBV5-4 and TRBJ2-3; tentative D call: TRBD1 (6 bases). The V and J ends lost 5 bases and 2 bases respectively, with 15 bases between them. From germline, CDR1 is SGHNT and CDR2 YYREEE (reference sequence). The CDR3 consists of 15 residues. Written as DNA, the CDR3 is TGTGCCAGCAGATCAGGGGACCTGGACACAGATACGCAGTATTTT. Translated, it gives CASRSGDLDTDTQYF.

The J gene is TRBJ1-6, the V gene TRBV7-3; TRBD1 might be the D (5 bases). The CDR3 consists of 15 residues. Germline CDR1 reads SGHTA; CDR2 reads FQGTGA. V was cut by 5 bases and J by 5 bases, with 13 bases left in between. The DNA of the CDR3 is TGTGCCAGCAGCGCAACAGGAAGAAATAATTCACCCCTCCACTTT. This translates into CASSATGRNNSPLHF.

J is TRBJ1-6 and V is TRBV30; D is ambiguous. V was clipped by 0 bases and J by 0 bases, with 6 bases between them. CDR1 and CDR2 (germline): GTSNPN, SVGIG (reference sequence). CDR3 length: 15 amino acids. The CDR3 bases are TGTGCCTGGAGTGTACAGAGCTCCTATAATTCACCCCTCCACTTT. Amino acids: CAWSVQSSYNSPLHF.

The chain combines TRBV21-1 with TRBJ2-1; the tabulated D call, TRBD2, remains unverified against the DNA. TRBV21-1 is a listed pseudogene. The CDR3 extends over 16 amino acids. CDR3 in amino acids: CASSAYTSGVNNEQFF. The CDR3 bases are TGTGCCAGCAGCGCATACACGTCCGGGGTAAACAATGAGCAGTTCTTC.

The chain carries TRBV29-1 and TRBJ2-7; maybe TRBD1 (5 bases). From germline, CDR1 is SQVTM and CDR2 ANQGSEA. V gave up 2 bases and J gave up 3 bases, with 11 bases separating them. The length of the CDR3 is 13 residues. CDR3 residues: CSVETGHRYEQYF. CDR3 DNA sequence: TGCAGCGTTGAAACAGGCCATCGCTACGAGCAGTACTTC.

This clone was counted a few times. CDR3 protein: CAWSVFTGELFF. The DNA for the CDR3 is TGTGCCTGGAGTGTTTTTACCGGGGAGCTGTTTTTT. This chain uses TRBV30 with TRBJ2-2; no clear D gene. CDR1 is GTSNPN, CDR2 SVGIG, per germline (reference sequence). The CDR3 length is 12 residues. V lost 0 bases to trimming and J lost 5 bases, with 4 bases between them.

Here the CDR3 DNA reads TGTGCCAGCAGCGCCGCATGGGATGAAAAACTGTTTTTT. Translating it yields CASSAAWDEKLFF. V usage is TRBV9 and J usage is TRBJ1-4, with D uncertain. In germline, CDR1 is SGDLS, CDR2 YYNGEE. Deletions cut 3 bases from V and 6 bases from J, with 9 bases between. This CDR3 is 13 amino acids long.

The V gene is TRBV2, the J gene TRBJ2-3; TRBD1 might be the D (6 bases). Germline CDR1 SNHLY, CDR2 FYNNEI. V lost 5 bases and J 2 bases, leaving 11 bases between the germline ends. This CDR3 has 14 amino acids. The CDR3 DNA reads as TGTGCCAGCAGTCCGGGACACTCCACAGATACGCAGTATTTT. Amino acid sequence: CASSPGHSTDTQYF.

The chain links TRBV5-4 to TRBJ1-3; 8 positions match TRBD1. Germline V lookup: CDR1 SGHNT, CDR2 YYREEE (reference sequence). V lost 3 bases, J lost 2 bases, and 4 bases stayed unmatched. The CDR3 contains 15 residues. In DNA form, the CDR3 reads TGTGCCAGCAGCTACCAGACAGGGGCTGGAAACACCATATATTTT. It translates to CASSYQTGAGNTIYF.